This T cell receptor beta chain is drawn from a study of early T cells in non-severe SARS-CoV-2 infection. The overall study: The input, bulk RNA from unsorted whole blood, was sequenced, and chains were unpaired.

V was shortened by 4 bases and J by 3 bases, with 14 bases between the two germline ends. Germline CDR1 reads SGHKS; CDR2 reads YYEKEE (reference sequence). This CDR3 is built from 15 residues. Researchers tagged individual cDNA molecules with unique molecular identifiers. From the 5' RACE reads, TCRdb called clonotypes with MiXCR, one entry per CDR3 protein. This sample has more than 60,000 distinct CDR3 sequences, with approximately 12% found just once. Comments on this clonotype: Its antigen is not known.

Broader study findings: VDJdb matches were skewed toward anti-spike CD8 T cell responses.

V gene TRBV5-5 combines with J gene TRBJ2-1; a weak D match, TRBD1 (6 bases). The TCR was taken from an adult who was a healthcare worker with PCR-confirmed SARS-CoV-2 infection or an uninfected control (not recorded which). The donor label of this sample is uncertain. The sequences come from whole blood, collected at baseline. The chain's CDR3 is CASSPRQDRYNEQFF. The CDR3 nucleotides read TGTGCCAGCAGCCCGAGACAGGACCGCTACAATGAGCAGTTCTTC.